One and the same sample provided the 8 T cell receptor beta chains below, sequenced in a study of T cell responses to AZD1222 COVID-19 vaccine. Profiling relied on immunoSEQ multiplex PCR, and the TCRdb table lists in-frame clones only, not all of them. The profile shows more than 95,000 clones, roughly nine tenths of them singletons. Source: peripheral blood, taken on day 0 of AZD1222 vaccination. These receptors all stem from an adult in good health.

The chain couples TRBV28 to TRBJ1-2, with D possibly being TRBD1 (6 bases). Per germline, CDR1 MDHEN and CDR2 SYDVKM. This CDR3 region has 13 residues. Trimming shortened V by 6 bases and J by 4 bases, and 12 bases separated the two germline ends. CDR3 sequence (DNA): TGTGCCAGCAGCGGCGGACAGATCTATGGCTACACCTTC. Translating it yields CASSGGQIYGYTF.

V gene TRBV6-5 combines with J gene TRBJ2-6; D is uncertain. Trimming pared 6 bases from V and 0 bases from J, leaving 9 bases between. The CDR3 runs to 15 residues. Germline V CDR1 and CDR2: MNHEY, SVGAGI. The CDR3 DNA follows: TGTGCCAGCAGCGAGCGAGACTCTGGGGCCAACGTCCTGACTTTC. It translates to CASSERDSGANVLTF.

The V gene is TRBV28, the J gene TRBJ2-6, with TRBD1 matching over 9 bases. There are 17 residues in the CDR3. Looked up from germline, CDR1 is MDHEN and CDR2 is SYDVKM. The J segment lost 1 base and the V segment lost 4 bases, leaving 5 bases of the junction unmatched. The chain's CDR3 is CASSSRDRASGANVLTF. The CDR3 nucleotides read TGTGCCAGCAGTTCCCGGGACAGGGCTTCTGGGGCCAACGTCCTGACTTTC.

The chain uses TRBV27 and TRBJ2-2, with 7 bases lining up with TRBD1. CDR1 MNHEY and CDR2 SMNVEV come from the germline V gene (reference sequence). This CDR3 has 17 residues. V was clipped by 3 bases and J by 4 bases; unmatched bases: 11. The CDR3 protein is CASSFRSLTGTTGELFF. The CDR3 DNA reads as TGTGCCAGCAGTTTTCGATCCCTGACAGGGACCACCGGGGAGCTGTTTTTT.

The CDR3 reads CASSIGGRPYNEQFF. In nucleotides, the CDR3 is TGTGCCAGTAGTATAGGCGGGAGGCCCTACAATGAGCAGTTCTTC. The chain combines TRBV19 with TRBJ2-1, with 8 nucleotides matching TRBD2. CDR3 size: 15 residues. V dropped 1 base and J dropped 2; count of bases not matched to a gene: 1. Per germline, CDR1 LNHDA and CDR2 SQIVND (reference sequence).

This clone has a handful of counts. V gene TRBV28 combines with J gene TRBJ2-7, with D possibly TRBD1 on 6 matching bases. Germline CDR1 reads MDHEN; CDR2 reads SYDVKM. Trimming took 6 bases from V and 4 from J, leaving 10 bases between them. There are 12 residues in the CDR3. The CDR3 protein is CASSPQGYEQYF. In DNA, the CDR3 is TGTGCCAGCAGCCCCCAGGGGTACGAGCAGTACTTC.

This chain connects TRBV28 to TRBJ1-1; no firm D call. The germline V gene encodes CDR1 MDHEN and CDR2 SYDVKM. Trimming removed 3 bases at V and 6 bases at J, with 14 bases between. The CDR3 contains 14 residues. For the CDR3, the DNA is TGTGCCAGCAGTTTTTTTCTGGGGTCCGCTGAAGCTTTCTTT. It yields the protein CASSFFLGSAEAFF.

The V and J genes are TRBV19 and TRBJ1-6; 10 nucleotides align to TRBD1. Trimming removed 1 base from V and 10 bases from J; junction bases left unmatched: 10. The CDR3 is made up of 17 amino acids. Germline lookup yields CDR1 LNHDA and CDR2 SQIVND (reference sequence). CDR3 sequence: CASSIGKGQGYGSPLHF. CDR3 sequence (DNA): TGTGCCAGTAGTATAGGAAAGGGACAGGGGTACGGGTCACCCCTCCACTTT.